This T cell receptor beta chain was observed in a study of T cell responses to AZD1222 COVID-19 vaccine. The study, taken as a whole, reports: A reported finding is that nearly half of spike-specific TCRs target unmutated variant regions. Distributed over spike, vaccine-associated CD4 TCRs predominated at 160-218 and 743-854. The sample set comprised mostly white British donors with more females, and clonal diversity was possibly underestimated. Repertoires were obtained only post-peak T cell response.

There are 16 residues in the CDR3. CDR1 and CDR2 (germline): LGHNA, YNFKEQ. Trimming at V came to 2 bases and at J to 4 bases, leaving 9 bases not matched to a gene. In this sample, this clone turned up once. The antigen is not known. Some clones are missing from TCRdb's copy, which holds only in-frame ones; the method was immunoSEQ multiplex PCR. The repertoire holds around 190,000 clones, roughly 90% seen once, with 1.5% to 2% in the top ten. The source is an adult who received the AZD1222 COVID-19 vaccine. The chain employs TRBV4-2 and TRBJ1-2, with TRBD1 matching 8 bases. Sample: peripheral blood, taken 28 days after the second AZD1222 dose. DNA of the CDR3: TGTGCCAGCAGCCAACATTCCGGACAGGGCCCCTATGGCTACACCTTC. It encodes CASSQHSGQGPYGYTF.